Below, 31 T cell receptor beta chains from the same sample are listed, as sequenced in a study of cytomegalovirus exposure and HLA in healthy donors. Both 60 Vbeta primers and 13 Jbeta primers went into the PCR. Only in-frame clones appear in the TCRdb table, and some are missing; sequencing was by immunoSEQ multiplex PCR. The top ten hold over 2% of the sample, which has about 110,000 clones, under 85% seen once. Sequenced: PBMCs. The receptors were sampled from a man aged 25 to 45 in good health and CMV-seronegative.

V gene TRBV4-2 combines with J gene TRBJ2-7; possibly TRBD2 for D (5 bases). The CDR3 is 14 amino acids. Germline CDR1 LGHNA, CDR2 YNFKEQ. V shed 3 bases and J shed 4 bases, with 13 bases lying between them. CDR3 nucleotides: TGTGCCAGCAGCCAGAGGGTCACGGAATACGAGCAGTACTTC. Translated: CASSQRVTEYEQYF.

The chain employs TRBV4-3 and TRBJ2-6, with 8 bases lining up with TRBD2. CDR3 length: 20 amino acids. CDR1 is LGHNA and CDR2 is YSLEER in the germline V gene. The trim removed 0 bases at V and 0 bases at J, leaving 10 bases unmatched. The CDR3 coding sequence is TGCGCCAGCAGCCAAGATCGGGGGGGCGCGGACAGCTCTGGGGCCAACGTCCTGACTTTC. It codes for CASSQDRGGADSSGANVLTF.

V gene TRBV6-5 combines with J gene TRBJ2-5; TRBD2 matches at 9 bases. The V gene's germline CDR1 is MNHEY and CDR2 SVGAGI. Losses at the gene ends were 6 bases for V and 4 bases for J; bases not matched to a gene: 6. The CDR3 covers 14 residues. The CDR3 DNA reads as TGTGCCAGCAGGGGAGCGGGAGGATTAGAGACCCAGTACTTC. This gives the protein CASRGAGGLETQYF.

The sample holds a few counts of this clone. The chain links TRBV29-1 to TRBJ1-4; tentative D call: TRBD1 (5 bases). The germline CDR1 and CDR2 sequences are SQVTM and ANQGSEA. The CDR3 totals 11 residues. V gave up 6 bases and J gave up 6 bases, with 8 bases separating them. CDR3 in DNA: TGCAGCGTGTCCAGGGATGAAAAACTGTTTTTT. Translation: CSVSRDEKLFF.

This clone was counted once. The rearrangement links TRBV30 to TRBJ1-1; D not certain. The germline gives CDR1 GTSNPN, CDR2 SVGIG (reference sequence). The CDR3 totals 12 residues. Trimming removed 0 bases at V and 6 bases at J, with 8 bases between. The CDR3 nucleotides read TGTGCCTGGAGTGTCGGTAGTTCTGAAGCTTTCTTT. Encoded protein: CAWSVGSSEAFF.

The chain links TRBV30 to TRBJ2-7; D uncertain. Germline loops: CDR1 GTSNPN, CDR2 SVGIG (reference sequence). The V gene lost 0 bases and the J gene lost 3 bases, with 3 bases spanning the gap. The CDR3 runs to 11 residues. The DNA of the CDR3 is TGTGCCTGGAGTGTATACTACGAGCAGTACTTC. This gives the protein CAWSVYYEQYF.

This clone was seen a few times. The chain links TRBV7-8 to TRBJ1-5; D gene ambiguous. Germline loops: CDR1 SGHVS, CDR2 FQNEAQ. Deletions cut 5 bases from V and 2 bases from J, with 16 bases between. This CDR3 has 16 residues. The DNA for the CDR3 is TGTGCCAGCAGCCGGGTGGAGGGCGAAGGCAATCAGCCCCAGCATTTT. It codes for CASSRVEGEGNQPQHF. Using reference TRBV7-8 and TRBJ1-5 for the parts outside the CDR3, the full variable domain is GAGVSQSPRYKVAKRGQDVALRCDPISGHVSLFWYQQALGQGPEFLTYFQNEAQLDKSGLPSDRFFAERPEGSVSTLKIQRTQQEDSAVYLCASSRVEGEGNQPQHFGDGTRLSIL.

The genes are TRBV4-3 and TRBJ1-4, with TRBD1 identical over 8 bases. CDR1 and CDR2 (germline): LGHNA, YSLEER. The CDR3 has 14 residues. The ends lost 1 base at V and 12 bases at J; junction bases unmatched: 7. Here the CDR3 DNA reads TGCGCCAGCAGCCAAGGGGCAGGGGGCGCGCAACTGTTTTTT. Translated: CASSQGAGGAQLFF.

This clone was found a few times. This rearrangement joins TRBV6-5 to TRBJ2-1; D unresolved. The V end lost 6 bases, the J end lost 5 bases, and 17 bases lay between the germline ends. Germline V gene data show CDR1 as MNHEY and CDR2 as SVGAGI. The CDR3 is made up of 15 amino acids. The CDR3 sequence: CASSHPTMSHNEQFF. The CDR3 DNA is TGTGCCAGCAGCCACCCGACAATGTCCCACAATGAGCAGTTCTTC.

This clone has only a few counts. The chain has TRBV6-1 and TRBJ1-3; D perhaps matches TRBD1 (6 bases). Per the germline V gene, CDR1 is MNHNS and CDR2 is SASEGT. The ends were cut back, 4 bases at V and 0 bases at J, with 13 bases in the middle. The CDR3 runs to 16 residues. This CDR3 is CASSGDISPSGNTIYF. The CDR3 nucleotides are TGTGCCAGCAGTGGGGACATTTCGCCCTCTGGAAACACCATATATTTT.

This chain joins TRBV30 and TRBJ2-7; weak D call: TRBD2 (5 bases). The CDR3 is made up of 13 amino acids. The germline V and J ends were trimmed by 0 bases and 5 bases, with 11 bases remaining between them. Per germline, CDR1 GTSNPN and CDR2 SVGIG (reference sequence). The CDR3 nucleotides are TGTGCCTGGAGTGTATCGGACTCGCACGAGCAGTACTTC. Amino acids: CAWSVSDSHEQYF.

This clone was counted between two and nine times. V usage is TRBV5-1 and J usage is TRBJ2-3; tentatively, D is TRBD2 (6 bases). The CDR3 spans 14 residues. V was pared by 0 bases and J by 2 bases, with 7 bases between. Germline CDR1 reads SGHRS; CDR2 reads YFSETQ. The CDR3 DNA is TGCGCCAGCAGCTTGGGGGACTCCACAGATACGCAGTATTTT. Translation gives CASSLGDSTDTQYF.

The chain has TRBV2 and TRBJ2-1; 9 bases match TRBD2. Germline lookup yields CDR1 SNHLY and CDR2 FYNNEI. This CDR3 comprises 19 residues. The J segment lost 8 bases and the V segment lost 1 base, leaving 18 bases of the junction unmatched. CDR3 sequence (DNA): TGTGCCAGCAGTGAAGGAAGAACTAGCGGGCGAGTCTCTATTTATGAGCAGTTCTTC. Residues: CASSEGRTSGRVSIYEQFF.

This clone was counted a few times. This chain uses TRBV6-5 with TRBJ1-2; the match to TRBD1 covers 8 bases. The germline V gene has CDR1 MNHEY and CDR2 SVGAGI. CDR3 length: 14 amino acids. V gave up 10 bases and J gave up 4 bases; unmatched junction bases: 11. The DNA of the CDR3 is TGTGCCACCACAGGGGGGCCGGAACGCTATGGCTACACCTTC. Translating gives CATTGGPERYGYTF.

This clone was counted a single time. The rearrangement joins TRBV4-2 to TRBJ2-7; 9 nucleotides match TRBD2. Germline V lookup: CDR1 LGHNA, CDR2 YNFKEQ. V gave up 3 bases and J gave up 7 bases; unmatched junction bases: 13. The CDR3 has 16 amino acids. As DNA, the CDR3 is TGTGCCAGCAGCCAGGGGTGGGCTAGCGGGAAGGATGAGCAGTACTTC. Its protein product is CASSQGWASGKDEQYF.

This clone was recorded a few times. This chain connects TRBV2 to TRBJ1-3; D is uncertain. V dropped 8 bases and J dropped 0 bases, with 2 bases sitting between them. The CDR3 runs to 11 residues. Germline V gene data show CDR1 as SNHLY and CDR2 as FYNNEI. The CDR3 region has the DNA TGTGCCAGCTACTCTGGAAACACCATATATTTT. Translating gives CASYSGNTIYF.

The V gene is TRBV7-2, the J gene TRBJ1-5, with D unresolved. Germline V lookup: CDR1 SGHTA, CDR2 FQGNSA. This CDR3 contains 14 residues. V dropped 0 bases and J dropped 6 bases, with 9 bases sitting between them. The CDR3 nucleotides are TGTGCCAGCAGCTTAGCACGGGAGGCTCAGCCCCAGCATTTT. It codes for CASSLAREAQPQHF.

This clone was counted only a few times. V is TRBV18 and J is TRBJ1-5; 7 nucleotides match TRBD1. CDR3 length equals 14 residues. CDR1 and CDR2 from the germline V gene are KGHSH and LQKENI. The ends lost 3 bases at V and 4 bases at J; junction bases unmatched: 3. The CDR3 nucleotides read TGTGCCAGCTCACCCGGGACAGATAATCAGCCCCAGCATTTT. This gives the protein CASSPGTDNQPQHF.

The rearrangement links TRBV2 to TRBJ2-2; the D gene is possibly TRBD1 (7 bases). V lost 6 bases, J lost 5 bases, and 13 bases lay in between. Germline V CDR1 and CDR2: SNHLY, FYNNEI. This CDR3 is 14 amino acids long. This chain's CDR3 is CASRGGTETGELFF. CDR3 nucleotide sequence: TGTGCCAGCAGAGGAGGGACAGAAACCGGGGAGCTGTTTTTT.

The chain has TRBV29-1 and TRBJ2-6; D not certain. The ends were cut back, 3 bases at V and 1 base at J, with 4 bases in the middle. This CDR3 has 13 amino acids. From germline, CDR1 is SQVTM and CDR2 ANQGSEA. The CDR3 nucleotides read TGCAGCGTTGAGGCTTCTGGGGCCAACGTCCTGACTTTC. It codes for CSVEASGANVLTF.

This clone was counted between two and nine times. The chain links TRBV5-1 to TRBJ1-2, with 7 bases matching TRBD1. This CDR3 spans 15 amino acids. V lost 4 bases, J lost 4 bases, and 10 bases stayed unmatched. CDR1 and CDR2 from the germline V gene are SGHRS and YFSETQ. The CDR3 region has the DNA TGCGCCAGCAGCCAACGACAGGGTGGGATCTATGGCTACACCTTC. It translates to CASSQRQGGIYGYTF.

The chain joins TRBV6-5 to TRBJ2-1, with 8 nucleotides matching TRBD2. The germline V gene encodes CDR1 MNHEY and CDR2 SVGAGI. J gave up 8 bases and V 2 bases, and 2 bases lay outside the gene matches. The CDR3 contains 13 residues. The CDR3 here is CASSYPGGDEQFF. DNA of the CDR3: TGTGCCAGCAGTTACCCGGGAGGGGATGAGCAGTTCTTC.

The chain links TRBV28 to TRBJ2-1; 11 bases are shared with TRBD2. The germline V gene has CDR1 MDHEN and CDR2 SYDVKM. V shed 5 bases and J 3 bases; nucleotides not matched to a gene: 6. The length of the CDR3 is 16 residues. CDR3 coding DNA: TGTGCCAGCAGTGCAACGGGACTAGCGGTCTACAATGAGCAGTTCTTC. Amino acid sequence: CASSATGLAVYNEQFF.

The chain recombines TRBV7-2 with TRBJ2-3; D possibly corresponds to TRBD2 (7 bases). Per germline, CDR1 SGHTA and CDR2 FQGNSA. V was trimmed by 1 base and J by 2 bases, leaving 13 bases between them. This CDR3 has 16 amino acids. The CDR3 spells CASSLGGGANTDTQYF. In DNA form, the CDR3 reads TGTGCCAGCAGCTTAGGAGGGGGGGCTAACACAGATACGCAGTATTTT.

This clone occurred a few times. V is TRBV6-5 and J is TRBJ2-7; TRBD1 agrees at 7 bases. V shed 4 bases, J shed 4 bases, and the junction held 13 bases outside the gene matches. CDR1 is MNHEY and CDR2 is SVGAGI in the germline V gene. The CDR3 length is 16 residues. CDR3 nucleotide sequence: TGTGCCAGCAGTTCCCCACCGAAGGGCAGGGGGTACGAGCAGTACTTC. As protein: CASSSPPKGRGYEQYF.

The genes are TRBV30 and TRBJ1-1, with D maybe TRBD1 (6 bases). Germline CDR1 GTSNPN, CDR2 SVGIG (reference sequence). CDR3 length: 13 residues. V lost 3 bases to trimming and J lost 5 bases, with 13 bases between them. The CDR3: CAWRKGGETEAFF. The DNA of the CDR3 is TGTGCCTGGAGGAAAGGGGGGGAGACTGAAGCTTTCTTT.

The chain is built from TRBV7-9 and TRBJ1-2; D remains unclear. Trimming stripped 1 base from V and 1 base from J, with 10 bases between. CDR1 and CDR2 from the germline V gene are SEHNR and FQNEAQ (reference sequence). The CDR3 runs 15 residues. The CDR3 is CASSLEAYSNYGYTF. Here the CDR3 DNA reads TGTGCCAGCAGCTTAGAAGCTTACAGTAACTATGGCTACACCTTC.

V usage is TRBV9 and J usage is TRBJ1-1; a weak D match, TRBD1 (6 bases). The CDR3 is 14 residues long. CDR1 and CDR2 from the germline V gene are SGDLS and YYNGEE. Trimming stripped 0 bases from V and 4 bases from J, with 10 bases between. DNA of the CDR3: TGTGCCAGCAGCGTAGCGGCGGGGGCCACTGAAGCTTTCTTT. Its protein is CASSVAAGATEAFF.

The chain couples TRBV15 to TRBJ1-5; a weak D match, TRBD1 (5 bases). Germline V gene data show CDR1 as LNHNV and CDR2 as YYDKDF (reference sequence). V lost 2 bases and J 1 base, leaving 9 bases between the germline ends. The CDR3 has 15 residues. CDR3 region: CATSRNDRSNQPQHF. The CDR3 nucleotides are TGTGCCACCAGCAGAAACGACAGAAGCAATCAGCCCCAGCATTTT.

The chain combines TRBV29-1 with TRBJ1-5; D not certain. CDR3 size: 12 residues. Germline CDR1 reads SQVTM; CDR2 reads ANQGSEA. The V end lost 7 bases, the J end lost 5 bases, and 12 bases lay between the germline ends. The CDR3, as DNA: TGCAGCGCCAAAGACTCTGATCAGCCCCAGCATTTT. The encoded protein is CSAKDSDQPQHF.

The CDR3 loop reads CASSLSGGGEKLFF. For the CDR3, the DNA is TGTGCCAGCAGTTTATCAGGGGGTGGGGAAAAACTGTTTTTT. The J gene is TRBJ1-4, the V gene TRBV27; maybe TRBD1 (6 bases). Deletions cut 0 bases from V and 8 bases from J, with 10 bases between. The CDR3 is 14 residues long. Germline V lookup: CDR1 MNHEY, CDR2 SMNVEV (reference sequence).